Presented here are 29 T cell receptor beta chains from one specimen sequenced in a study of T cell changes during pregnancy in multiple sclerosis. Only in-frame clones appear in the TCRdb table, and some are missing; sequencing was by immunoSEQ multiplex PCR. The sample carries fewer than 65,000 clones, about nine tenths recorded once. Sequencing used peripheral blood, obtained in the third trimester of pregnancy. These receptors were obtained from a female donor in good health, enrolled as a control in a pregnancy study.

The chain employs TRBV2 and TRBJ2-1; TRBD2 agrees at 10 bases. The length of the CDR3 is 17 residues. Germline V CDR1 and CDR2: SNHLY, FYNNEI. V was pared by 5 bases and J by 3 bases, with 10 bases of the junction left unmatched. CDR3 nucleotides: TGTGCCAGCAGTAACGAAGCCGAGCGGGAGGGCTACAATGAGCAGTTCTTC. Its translation is CASSNEAEREGYNEQFF.

The chain employs TRBV28 and TRBJ1-2; TRBD1 matches at 9 bases. This CDR3 spans 14 amino acids. V lost 6 bases to trimming and J lost 4 bases; unmatched junction nucleotides: 6. Looked up from germline, CDR1 is MDHEN and CDR2 is SYDVKM. The CDR3 DNA reads TGTGCCAGCAGAAACAGGGGGCTGAGCTATGGCTACACCTTC. It is translated as CASRNRGLSYGYTF.

V gene TRBV5-8 combines with J gene TRBJ1-5; 9 bases map to TRBD1. This CDR3 contains 15 residues. Germline V gene data show CDR1 as SGHTS and CDR2 as YDEGEE. J was trimmed by 2 bases and V by 5 bases; bases with no gene match: 5. The CDR3 DNA reads TGTGCCAGCAGGACCACAGGGGGCGGCAATCAGCCCCAGCATTTT. It codes for CASRTTGGGNQPQHF.

This chain connects TRBV15 to TRBJ1-2; possibly TRBD1 for D (5 bases). This CDR3 has 14 residues. Per germline, CDR1 LNHNV and CDR2 YYDKDF (reference sequence). The V end was cut by 0 bases, the J end by 8 bases, with 13 bases between. CDR3 coding DNA: TGTGCCACCAGCAGAGATTACGCAGGGAGGGGCTACACCTTC. It specifies CATSRDYAGRGYTF.

The J gene is TRBJ1-5, the V gene TRBV18, with no clear D. V was cut by 3 bases and J by 0 bases, with 12 bases left in between. The CDR3 consists of 16 residues. CDR1 and CDR2 from the germline V gene are KGHSH and LQKENI. The CDR3 region has the DNA TGTGCCAGCTCACCGAGGGTTTGGGATAGCAATCAGCCCCAGCATTTT. Protein sequence: CASSPRVWDSNQPQHF.

V is TRBV28 and J is TRBJ1-1; D might be TRBD1 (6 bases). This CDR3 region has 14 residues. V lost 3 bases, J lost 11 bases, and 19 bases lay in between. Looked up from germline, CDR1 is MDHEN and CDR2 is SYDVKM. The CDR3: CASSFRGGLGWAFF. The DNA of the CDR3 is TGTGCCAGCAGTTTCAGGGGTGGGTTGGGGTGGGCTTTCTTT. The full variable domain, with the rest looked up from reference TRBV28 and TRBJ1-1, is DVKVTQSSRYLVKRTGEKVFLECVQDMDHENMFWYRQDPGLGLRLIYFSYDVKMKEKGDIPEGYSVSREKKERFSLILESASTNQTSMYLCASSFRGGLGWAFFGQGTRLTVV.

The chain combines TRBV28 with TRBJ1-2; 11 positions match TRBD1. The CDR3 is made up of 15 amino acids. The V and J ends lost 7 bases and 4 bases, in that order; junction bases with no gene match: 8. Germline V lookup: CDR1 MDHEN, CDR2 SYDVKM. The CDR3 coding sequence is TGTGCCAGCATGGACAGGGGGCGGCTTATCTATGGCTACACCTTC. Its protein is CASMDRGRLIYGYTF.

The rearrangement uses TRBV6-5 and TRBJ1-1; D is perhaps TRBD1 (6 bases). From germline, CDR1 is MNHEY and CDR2 SVGAGI. The CDR3 sequence is 11 residues long. The V and J ends lost 6 bases and 11 bases respectively, with 13 bases between them. The CDR3 DNA reads TGTGCCAGCAGAACAGGGATTAGGGCTTTCTTT. Its protein is CASRTGIRAFF.

The V call is TRBV5-4, the J call TRBJ2-3; 8 bases line up with TRBD1. Unmatched junction bases numbered 10, after V lost 4 bases and J lost 3 bases. The CDR3 has 16 residues. Germline V lookup: CDR1 SGHNT, CDR2 YYREEE (reference sequence). The CDR3 nucleotides read TGTGCCAGCAGCACGGGGACCGGACAGGGTACAGATACGCAGTATTTT. The encoded protein is CASSTGTGQGTDTQYF.

The chain carries TRBV7-2 and TRBJ2-7; D is possibly TRBD2 (6 bases). The CDR3 length is 14 residues. Germline CDR1 SGHTA, CDR2 FQGNSA. Trimming cost V 5 bases and J 6 bases, with 17 bases left between them. The CDR3 region is CASSQGVGGGEQYF. The CDR3 nucleotides are TGTGCCAGCAGCCAAGGAGTGGGGGGAGGCGAGCAGTACTTC.

The chain uses TRBV11-1 and TRBJ1-2; the D is unclear. The CDR3 is 13 residues long. Per the germline V gene, CDR1 is SGHAT and CDR2 is FQDESV (reference sequence). The germline V and J ends were trimmed by 2 bases and 5 bases, with 9 bases remaining between them. CDR3 sequence (DNA): TGTGCCAGCAGCTTAAGAGGGCAATATGGCTACACCTTC. It is translated as CASSLRGQYGYTF.

This chain uses TRBV5-6 with TRBJ2-7; 14 nucleotides agree with TRBD2. The CDR3 spans 16 residues. From germline, CDR1 is SGHDT and CDR2 YYEEEE. V shed 3 bases, J shed 4 bases, and the junction held 6 bases outside the gene matches. CDR3 loop: CASSSRTSGGYYEQYF. Here the CDR3 DNA reads TGTGCCAGCAGCTCAAGGACTAGCGGGGGGTATTACGAGCAGTACTTC. Supplemented by reference TRBV5-6 and TRBJ2-7, the full variable domain reads DAGVTQSPTHLIKTRGQQVTLRCSPKSGHDTVSWYQQALGQGPQFIFQYYEEEERQRGNFPDRFSGHQFPNYSSELNVNALLLGDSALYLCASSSRTSGGYYEQYFGPGTRLTVT.

The rearrangement joins TRBV30 to TRBJ1-1, with no clear D. Trimming took off 4 bases at V and 5 bases at J, with 14 bases between the two ends. The CDR3 runs to 13 residues. CDR1 is GTSNPN, CDR2 SVGIG, per germline (reference sequence). This chain's CDR3 is CAWTLTTGTEAFF. The CDR3 DNA sequence: TGTGCCTGGACCCTGACGACTGGGACTGAAGCTTTCTTT.

This chain connects TRBV20-1 to TRBJ1-1; weak D call: TRBD1 (6 bases). Trimming cost V 7 bases and J 6 bases, with 12 bases left between them. CDR3 length equals 11 residues. Germline V lookup: CDR1 DFQATT, CDR2 SNEGSKA (reference sequence). The CDR3 DNA reads TGCAGTGACGCAGGGGAAGCTGAAGCTTTCTTT. Encoded protein: CSDAGEAEAFF.

The V and J genes are TRBV19 and TRBJ2-7; no clear D gene. From germline, CDR1 is LNHDA and CDR2 SQIVND (reference sequence). The CDR3 has 14 amino acids. V lost 5 bases to trimming and J lost 7 bases, with 18 bases between them. CDR3 loop: CASSAIGTAGEQYF. CDR3 DNA: TGTGCCAGTAGTGCTATCGGCACCGCCGGGGAGCAGTACTTC.

The chain couples TRBV6-1 to TRBJ2-7, with 10 bases fitting TRBD2. The length of the CDR3 is 15 residues. With V trimmed by 3 bases and J by 0 bases, 2 bases remained unmatched. Germline V gives CDR1 MNHNS, CDR2 SASEGT. The CDR3 loop is CASSDRTSGSYEQYF. For the CDR3, the DNA is TGTGCCAGCAGTGATAGGACTAGCGGCTCCTACGAGCAGTACTTC.

V is TRBV4-1 and J is TRBJ2-7, with D perhaps TRBD1 (6 bases). CDR1 is MGHRA and CDR2 is YSYEKL in the germline V gene. The CDR3 is 15 residues long. V was clipped by 4 bases and J by 2 bases, with 15 bases between them. In nucleotides, the CDR3 is TGCGCCAGCAGCCCAGTCCGACAGGCTGCCTACGAGCAGTACTTC. Protein: CASSPVRQAAYEQYF.

The J gene is TRBJ2-3, the V gene TRBV7-2; 9 bases line up with TRBD2. Germline V gene data show CDR1 as SGHTA and CDR2 as FQGNSA. The trim removed 3 bases at V and 6 bases at J, leaving 4 bases unmatched. The CDR3 has 14 amino acids. CDR3 bases: TGTGCCAGCAGCTTTAGCGGGAGCTTGGATACGCAGTATTTT. Amino acid sequence: CASSFSGSLDTQYF.

The genes are TRBV2 and TRBJ1-6; possible D gene TRBD1, 5 bases. The germline gives CDR1 SNHLY, CDR2 FYNNEI. The V and J ends lost 2 bases and 0 bases respectively, with 8 bases between them. There are 16 residues in the CDR3. CDR3 bases: TGTGCCAGCAGTGAACACAGGAGCTCCTATAATTCACCCCTCCACTTT. Its translation: CASSEHRSSYNSPLHF. Full variable domain (rest looked up from reference TRBV2 and TRBJ1-6): EPEVTQTPSHQVTQMGQEVILRCVPISNHLYFYWYRQILGQKVEFLVSFYNNEISEKSEIFDDQFSVERPDGSNFTLKIRSTKLEDSAMYFCASSEHRSSYNSPLHFGNGTRLTVT.

V is TRBV19 and J is TRBJ2-7, with 7 bases matching TRBD2. CDR1 and CDR2 (germline): LNHDA, SQIVND (reference sequence). Trimming removed 4 bases from V and 3 bases from J; junction bases left unmatched: 9. The CDR3 has 15 amino acids. CDR3 nucleotide sequence: TGTGCCAGTAGTACGGGGTCCGGGAGGTACTACGAGCAGTACTTC. Its protein is CASSTGSGRYYEQYF.

V is TRBV7-9 and J is TRBJ2-3; D is perhaps TRBD2 (5 bases). Germline V gene sequence: CDR1 SEHNR, CDR2 FQNEAQ (reference sequence). The CDR3 sequence is 13 residues long. Trimming removed 6 bases from V and 5 bases from J, with 12 bases in between. The CDR3 DNA is TGTGCCAGCAGTTTTAGGGAGCGAGATACGCAGTATTTT. As protein: CASSFRERDTQYF.

The chain uses TRBV30 and TRBJ2-7; 7 bases agree with TRBD2. This CDR3 has 11 amino acids. Germline values: CDR1 GTSNPN, CDR2 SVGIG (reference sequence). After removal of 0 bases from V and 7 bases from J, the junction contained 0 bases not matched to a gene. DNA of the CDR3: TGTGCCTGGAGTGTAGCGGGGGAGCAGTACTTC. Translation gives CAWSVAGEQYF.

The chain joins TRBV7-3 to TRBJ2-3; unclear D gene. Between the trimmed V and J ends, which lost 5 bases and 5 bases, there was a span of 11 bases. Germline values: CDR1 SGHTA, CDR2 FQGTGA. This CDR3 is 13 amino acids long. CDR3 in DNA: TGTGCCAGCAGCCCCGCGCCCCAAGATACGCAGTATTTT. This encodes CASSPAPQDTQYF.

The chain joins TRBV19 to TRBJ2-5; possibly TRBD1 for D (5 bases). V shed 5 bases and J shed 2 bases, with 9 bases lying between them. The CDR3 is made up of 13 amino acids. The germline V gene has CDR1 LNHDA and CDR2 SQIVND (reference sequence). The CDR3: CASSWTFQETQYF. The CDR3 nucleotides read TGTGCCAGTAGTTGGACATTTCAAGAGACCCAGTACTTC.

This chain connects TRBV9 to TRBJ2-3, with TRBD2 identical over 11 bases. V lost 0 bases and J lost 6; bases outside the gene matches: 9. The CDR3 is 17 residues long. CDR1 SGDLS and CDR2 YYNGEE come from the germline V gene. The CDR3 protein is CASSVEILAGAVDTQYF. DNA for the CDR3: TGTGCCAGCAGCGTAGAGATACTAGCGGGAGCAGTCGATACGCAGTATTTT.

A remark on this clone: Mismatch with germline at one junction end may stem from a read error. This same CDR3 is encoded by further DNA sequences in the sample. The chain carries TRBV7-7 and TRBJ2-3; D gene uncertain. Germline V gene sequence: CDR1 SSHAT, CDR2 FNYEAQ (reference sequence). The CDR3 sequence is 15 residues long. Here the CDR3 reads CASSLGSGSTDTQYF. The DNA of the CDR3 is TGTGCTAGCAGCTTAGGCTCCGGGAGCACAGATACGCAGTATTTT. Looking up the rest from reference TRBV7-7 and TRBJ2-3 gives the full variable domain: GAGVSQSPRYKVTKRGQDVTLRCDPISSHATLYWYQQALGQGPEFLTYFNYEAQPDKSGLPSDRFSAERPEGSISTLTIQRTEQRDSAMYRCASSLGSGSTDTQYFGPGTRLTVL.

The V and J genes are TRBV5-6 and TRBJ2-5, with a weak D call TRBD1 (6 bases). The J call may be faulty, since TRBJ2-7 better matches the DNA end. This CDR3 comprises 16 residues. In germline, CDR1 is SGHDT, CDR2 YYEEEE. The CDR3 nucleotides read TGTGCCAGCAGCCCGGAAGGGAGACAGGTTTCCTACGAGCAGTACTTC. It is translated as CASSPEGRQVSYEQYF.

This chain links TRBV7-9 with TRBJ1-1; possible D gene TRBD1, 6 bases. The CDR3 covers 15 residues. CDR1 SEHNR and CDR2 FQNEAQ come from the germline V gene (reference sequence). Trimming stripped 5 bases from V and 3 bases from J, with 16 bases between. In nucleotides, the CDR3 is TGTGCCAGCAGCCAAGGACCTAGGGGGTACACTGAAGCTTTCTTT. Amino acids: CASSQGPRGYTEAFF.

V and J are TRBV5-1 and TRBJ1-1; no clear D gene. CDR1 SGHRS and CDR2 YFSETQ come from the germline V gene. The CDR3 contains 13 residues. Deletions cut 5 bases from V and 8 bases from J, with 16 bases between. DNA for the CDR3: TGCGCCAGCAGGGGCAGCCGAACATGGGAAGCTTTCTTT. Its translation is CASRGSRTWEAFF.